This T cell receptor (beta chain) originates from a study of response to subunit inactivated influenza vaccine. Study-wide points: Authors proposed each seasonal influenza vaccination draws in few new T cells.

From the RT-PCR reads, TCRdb called clonotypes with MiXCR, one entry per CDR3 protein. The sample consists of 750,000 to 850,000 distinct CDR3 sequences, approximately 18% of them appearing once. Concerning this clonotype itself: Its matching antigen is unknown.

The CDR3 loop spans 16 amino acids. CDR1 MGHDK and CDR2 SYGVNS come from the germline V gene. V lost 5 bases, J lost 4 bases, and 20 bases lay in between. The sequence was collected from a man aged 45-60 years who received an inactivated influenza vaccine. The rearrangement uses TRBV25-1 and TRBJ2-5; D is possibly TRBD2 (6 bases). The sequencing here drew on PBMCs from blood, taken about 5 days after vaccination. The CDR3 bases are TGTGCCAGCAGTCTATCCTACTCGGGAGTCGGAGAGACCCAGTACTTC. Its translation is CASSLSYSGVGETQYF.